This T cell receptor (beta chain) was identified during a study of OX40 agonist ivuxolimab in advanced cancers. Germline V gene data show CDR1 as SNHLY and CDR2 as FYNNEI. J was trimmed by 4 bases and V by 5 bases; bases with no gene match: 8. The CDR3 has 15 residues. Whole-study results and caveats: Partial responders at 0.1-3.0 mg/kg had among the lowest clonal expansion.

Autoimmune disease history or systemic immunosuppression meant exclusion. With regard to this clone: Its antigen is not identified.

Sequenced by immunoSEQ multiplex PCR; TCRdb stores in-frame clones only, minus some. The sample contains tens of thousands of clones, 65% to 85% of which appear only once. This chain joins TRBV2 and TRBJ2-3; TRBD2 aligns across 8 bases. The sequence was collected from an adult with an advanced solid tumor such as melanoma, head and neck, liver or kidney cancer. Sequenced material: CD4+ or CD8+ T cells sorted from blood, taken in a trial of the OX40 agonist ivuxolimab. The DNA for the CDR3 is TGTGCCAGCAGTTGGACTAGCCCGACCCCAGATACGCAGTATTTT. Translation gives CASSWTSPTPDTQYF.